This T cell receptor beta chain was documented in a study of T cells in localized non-small cell lung cancer. Study results and caveats: Measurement of T cell clonality placed uninvolved adjacent lung highest, above the level in tumor.

The repertoire was sequenced with immunoSEQ multiplex PCR; TCRdb's copy has only in-frame clones and lacks some. In the table there are some 25,000 clones, less than 90% of which are singletons. As concerns this clone: The antigen is unknown.

Looked up from germline, CDR1 is MNHNY and CDR2 is SVGAGI (reference sequence). The CDR3 has 13 residues. V was pared by 2 bases and J by 8 bases, with 10 bases between. The chain recombines TRBV6-6 with TRBJ2-1; D not resolved. The clonotype was recovered from a female donor of 60 years or more with stage I lung adenocarcinoma. Here the sequenced sample was peripheral blood, taken before any cancer treatment. This CDR3 is CASSYRGPDEQFF. In DNA form, the CDR3 reads TGTGCCAGCAGTTACCGCGGACCCGATGAGCAGTTCTTC.